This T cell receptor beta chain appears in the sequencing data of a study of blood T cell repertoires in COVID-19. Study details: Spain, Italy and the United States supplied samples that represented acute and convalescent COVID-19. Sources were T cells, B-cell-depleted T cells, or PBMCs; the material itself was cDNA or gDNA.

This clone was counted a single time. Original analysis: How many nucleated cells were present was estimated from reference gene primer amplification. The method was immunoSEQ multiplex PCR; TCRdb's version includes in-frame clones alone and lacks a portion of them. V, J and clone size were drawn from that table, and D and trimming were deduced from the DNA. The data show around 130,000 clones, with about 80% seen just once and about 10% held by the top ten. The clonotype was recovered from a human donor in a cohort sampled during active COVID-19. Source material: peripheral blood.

This CDR3 reads CATAGGTYEQYF. The CDR3 region has the DNA TGTGCCACTGCAGGGGGCACCTACGAGCAGTACTTC. The rearrangement links TRBV6-6 to TRBJ2-7; 8 bases match TRBD1. The junction had 4 bases not matched to a gene; V was cut back by 10 bases and J by 2 bases. Looked up from germline, CDR1 is MNHNY and CDR2 is SVGAGI (reference sequence). The CDR3 is made up of 12 amino acids.